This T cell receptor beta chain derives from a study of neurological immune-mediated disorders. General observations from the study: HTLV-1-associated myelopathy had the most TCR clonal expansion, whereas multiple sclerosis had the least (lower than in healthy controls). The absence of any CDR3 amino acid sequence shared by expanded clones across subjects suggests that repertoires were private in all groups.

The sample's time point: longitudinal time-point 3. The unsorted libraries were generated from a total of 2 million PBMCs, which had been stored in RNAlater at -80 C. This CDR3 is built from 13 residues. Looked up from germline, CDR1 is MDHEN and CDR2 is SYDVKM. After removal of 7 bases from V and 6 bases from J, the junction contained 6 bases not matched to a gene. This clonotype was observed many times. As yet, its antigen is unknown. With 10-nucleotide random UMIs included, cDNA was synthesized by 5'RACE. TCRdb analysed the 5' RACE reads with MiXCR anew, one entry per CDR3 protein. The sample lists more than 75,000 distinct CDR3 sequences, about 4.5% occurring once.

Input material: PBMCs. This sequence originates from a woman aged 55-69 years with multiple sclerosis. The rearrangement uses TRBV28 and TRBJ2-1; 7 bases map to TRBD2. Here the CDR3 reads CASIKRGLNEQFF. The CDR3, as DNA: TGTGCCAGCATCAAGCGGGGCCTCAATGAGCAGTTCTTC.